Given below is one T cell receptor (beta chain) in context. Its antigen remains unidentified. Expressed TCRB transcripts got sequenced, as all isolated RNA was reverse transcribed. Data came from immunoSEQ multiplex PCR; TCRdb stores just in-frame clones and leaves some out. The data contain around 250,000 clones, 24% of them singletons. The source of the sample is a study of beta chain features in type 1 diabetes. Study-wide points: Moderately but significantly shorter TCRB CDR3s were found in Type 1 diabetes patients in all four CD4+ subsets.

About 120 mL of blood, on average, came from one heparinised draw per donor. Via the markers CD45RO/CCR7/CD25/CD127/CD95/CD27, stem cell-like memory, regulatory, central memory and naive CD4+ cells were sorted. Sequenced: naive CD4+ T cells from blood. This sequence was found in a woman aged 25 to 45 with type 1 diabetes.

CDR3 DNA sequence: TGCAGCGTGGGGGAAGGACAGGGGATGTTTTTT. Amino acids: CSVGEGQGMFF. This sequence joins TRBV29-1 and TRBJ1-4; 9 bases line up with TRBD1. CDR1 is SQVTM and CDR2 is ANQGSEA in the germline V gene. V lost 6 bases and J lost 15; bases outside the gene matches: 8. CDR3 length: 11 residues.